A single sample gave rise to the 23 T cell receptor beta chains below, sequenced in a study of early T cells in non-severe SARS-CoV-2 infection. Via MiXCR, TCRdb re-called the 5' RACE reads, giving one row per CDR3 protein. The repertoire holds about 29,000 distinct CDR3 sequences, with roughly 4.5% as singletons. Sample: whole blood. These receptors were collected from an adult who was a healthcare worker with PCR-confirmed SARS-CoV-2 infection or an uninfected control (not recorded which).

Ten or more counts support this clonotype. The chain has TRBV7-9 and TRBJ2-1; 7 nucleotides agree with TRBD2. There are 16 residues in the CDR3. With 5 bases clipped from V and 12 bases from J, the junction kept 19 bases outside the gene matches. Germline V gives CDR1 SEHNR, CDR2 FQNEAQ (reference sequence). CDR3 DNA sequence: TGTGCCAGCAGCCAAGATAGGACTAGAACTGTCGAAGGGCAGTTCTTC. It encodes CASSQDRTRTVEGQFF.

By frequency in the sample, this clonotype is medium-sized. This chain connects TRBV7-3 to TRBJ2-1, with unresolved D. Between the trimmed V and J ends, which lost 2 bases and 10 bases, there was a span of 9 bases. This CDR3 has 12 residues. CDR1 is SGHTA and CDR2 is FQGTGA in the germline V gene. CDR3 amino acids: CASSLLGSEQFF. The CDR3 DNA follows: TGTGCCAGCAGCTTATTGGGTAGCGAGCAGTTCTTC.

In its sample, this clonotype was seen many times. In DNA form, the CDR3 reads TGTGCCAGCAGAGAGGAGGACAGGGCAAGCTACGAGCAGTACTTC. Its translation is CASREEDRASYEQYF. This chain uses TRBV11-2 with TRBJ2-7, with TRBD1 matching 8 bases. Looked up from germline, CDR1 is SGHAT and CDR2 is FQNNGV. Trimming cost V 6 bases and J 3 bases; bases outside gene matches: 10. The CDR3 length is 15 residues.

Ten or more counts support this clonotype. J is TRBJ2-5 and V is TRBV12-3 or TRBV12-4; D is possibly TRBD2 (5 bases). There are 12 residues in the CDR3. The V gene lost 10 bases and the J gene lost 2 bases, with 11 bases spanning the gap. The CDR3 DNA reads as TGTGCCACAAGGACGGGGCAAGAGACCCAGTACTTC. Translation: CATRTGQETQYF.

This clonotype was counted many times. This chain connects TRBV19 to TRBJ1-2; TRBD1 aligns across 9 bases. After removal of 6 bases from V and 0 bases from J, the junction contained 17 bases not matched to a gene. CDR3 length equals 19 residues. Germline loops: CDR1 LNHDA, CDR2 SQIVND (reference sequence). The CDR3 protein is CASSPRSTGQGSSNYGYTF. For the CDR3, the DNA is TGTGCCAGTAGCCCAAGGAGTACGGGACAGGGCTCTTCTAACTATGGCTACACCTTC.

The V and J genes are TRBV12-3 or TRBV12-4 and TRBJ1-1; TRBD1 matches at 10 bases. The CDR3 loop spans 13 amino acids. The ends lost 7 bases at V and 14 bases at J; junction bases unmatched: 13. Here the CDR3 reads CASNHDRGRSLFF. The CDR3 coding sequence is TGTGCCAGCAACCATGACAGGGGGCGGTCTTTGTTCTTT.

This clonotype is termed medium-sized (0.01 to 0.1%). The V gene is TRBV6-4, the J gene TRBJ2-1; D ambiguous. Germline V gene data show CDR1 as MRHNA and CDR2 as SNTAGT. The germline V and J ends were trimmed by 8 bases and 7 bases, with 15 bases remaining between them. This CDR3 has 13 amino acids. CDR3 residues: CASSPSGVNEQFF. CDR3 sequence (DNA): TGTGCCAGCTCTCCTAGTGGGGTAAATGAGCAGTTCTTC.

This clonotype has at least ten counts. The rearrangement uses TRBV7-6 and TRBJ2-5; D is perhaps TRBD2 (5 bases). Germline CDR1 is SGHVS and CDR2 is FNYEAQ. CDR3 length equals 14 residues. The ends were cut back, 4 bases at V and 4 bases at J, with 13 bases in the middle. The CDR3 region has the DNA TGTGCCAGCAGCTCACCGGGCCGGGGAGAGACCCAGTACTTC. Protein: CASSSPGRGETQYF.

Only a few counts were recorded for this clonotype. V is TRBV5-1 and J is TRBJ1-1; D is uncertain. The CDR3 covers 13 residues. CDR1 is SGHRS and CDR2 is YFSETQ in the germline V gene. V lost 0 bases and J 1 base, leaving 4 bases between the germline ends. The CDR3 DNA is TGCGCCAGCAGCTTGGACAGGAACACTGAAGCTTTCTTT. This gives the protein CASSLDRNTEAFF.

This clonotype was counted at least ten times. CDR3 amino acids: CASSESGGAGTQYF. The CDR3 nucleotides are TGTGCCAGCAGTGAAAGCGGGGGGGCTGGTACGCAGTATTTT. The chain is built from TRBV6-4 and TRBJ2-3, with 10 bases matching TRBD2. The J segment lost 8 bases and the V segment lost 3 bases, leaving 5 bases of the junction unmatched. The CDR3 covers 14 residues. Looked up from germline, CDR1 is MRHNA and CDR2 is SNTAGT.

CDR3 DNA: TGTGCCAGCTCACCACCGGCGGGACGGAGCTCTGGAAACACCATATATTTT. Amino acids: CASSPPAGRSSGNTIYF. The chain has TRBV18 and TRBJ1-3; TRBD1 might be the D (5 bases). Germline loops: CDR1 KGHSH, CDR2 LQKENI. CDR3 size: 17 residues. Trimming removed 0 bases at V and 0 bases at J, with 12 bases between.

Many counts were recorded for this clonotype. The chain couples TRBV2 to TRBJ1-4; no clear D gene. The germline V gene has CDR1 SNHLY and CDR2 FYNNEI. The length of the CDR3 is 12 residues. Trimming left V 7 bases short and J 8 bases short, with 11 bases between. DNA of the CDR3: TGTGCCAGCAATAGGATGGTGGAAAAACTGTTTTTT. Its translation: CASNRMVEKLFF.

In this sample, this clonotype turned up many times. The chain has TRBV12-2 and TRBJ2-7. TRBV12-2 is given as a pseudogene. This CDR3 contains 8 residues. Here the CDR3 reads CASRLPDF. In DNA, the CDR3 is TGTGCAAGTCGCTTGCCAGATTTC.

This clonotype was counted only a few times. V and J are TRBV6-2 or TRBV6-3 and TRBJ1-2, with D maybe TRBD1 (5 bases). There are 13 residues in the CDR3. Germline lookup yields CDR1 MNHEY and CDR2 SVGEGT. V was cut by 5 bases and J by 4 bases, with 11 bases left in between. The CDR3 nucleotides are TGTGCCAGCAGTGATGAAGGGGTCTATGGCTACACCTTC. This codes for CASSDEGVYGYTF.

This clonotype has a count of ten or more. The chain joins TRBV5-1 to TRBJ2-5; unclear D gene. The CDR3 extends over 13 amino acids. CDR1 SGHRS and CDR2 YFSETQ come from the germline V gene. The V gene lost 2 bases and the J gene lost 2 bases, with 7 bases spanning the gap. CDR3 amino acids: CASSLKPQETQYF. The CDR3 DNA reads TGCGCCAGCAGCTTAAAGCCGCAAGAGACCCAGTACTTC.

This clonotype has a count of ten or more. The chain links TRBV6-2 or TRBV6-3 to TRBJ2-7, with D uncertain. Germline V gene data show CDR1 as MNHEY and CDR2 as SVGEGT. The CDR3 runs to 15 residues. V was clipped by 9 bases and J by 3 bases, with 21 bases between them. The CDR3 spells CASRDGPLQLYEQYF. CDR3 DNA sequence: TGTGCCAGTCGAGACGGACCGCTTCAACTCTACGAGCAGTACTTC.

This clonotype was found many times. This rearrangement joins TRBV3-1 to TRBJ2-5; D may correspond to TRBD1 or TRBD2 (5 bases each). With 3 bases removed from V and 1 base from J, the gap between germline ends came to 12 bases. The CDR3 is 15 residues long. Germline V CDR1 and CDR2: LGHDT, YNNKEL (reference sequence). CDR3: CASSHQPGAQETQYF. In DNA, the CDR3 is TGTGCCAGCAGCCACCAACCCGGGGCCCAAGAGACCCAGTACTTC.

This clonotype was found many times. The CDR3: CASSPSRGYIQYF. The DNA for the CDR3 is TGTGCCAGCTCACCATCACGGGGGTACATTCAGTACTTC. J is TRBJ2-4 and V is TRBV18, with TRBD2 as a possible D gene (6 bases). Germline V gene data show CDR1 as KGHSH and CDR2 as LQKENI. Trimming pared 2 bases from V and 8 bases from J, leaving 10 bases between. The length of the CDR3 is 13 residues.

The chain couples TRBV12-5 to TRBJ2-3; unclear D gene. V shed 0 bases and J shed 0 bases, with 16 bases lying between them. The CDR3 loop spans 18 amino acids. Germline CDR1 reads LGHNT; CDR2 reads FRNRAP. CDR3 DNA sequence: TGTGCTAGTGGTTTGGTGCTAACTGCGTTTAGGAGCACAGATACGCAGTATTTT. It translates to CASGLVLTAFRSTDTQYF. Drawing the rest from reference TRBV12-5 and TRBJ2-3, the complete variable domain is DARVTQTPRHKVTEMGQEVTMRCQPILGHNTVFWYRQTMMQGLELLAYFRNRAPLDDSGMPKDRFSAEMPDATLATLKIQPSEPRDSAVYFCASGLVLTAFRSTDTQYFGPGTRLTVL.

This clonotype has more than one count but fewer than ten. This chain uses TRBV5-4 with TRBJ2-3; 7 bases align to TRBD1. Germline loops: CDR1 SGHNT, CDR2 YYREEE (reference sequence). Trimming cost V 4 bases and J 1 base; bases outside gene matches: 6. The CDR3 covers 15 residues. CDR3 nucleotide sequence: TGTGCCAGCAGCCGTCCCGGGACAGGCACAGATACGCAGTATTTT. It encodes CASSRPGTGTDTQYF. Together with reference TRBV5-4 and TRBJ2-3, the CDR3 gives the full variable domain: ETGVTQSPTHLIKTRGQQVTLRCSSQSGHNTVSWYQQALGQGPQFIFQYYREEENGRGNFPPRFSGLQFPNYSSELNVNALELDDSALYLCASSRPGTGTDTQYFGPGTRLTVL.

The J gene is TRBJ2-5, the V gene TRBV7-9; 7 nucleotides align to TRBD2. The ends lost 5 bases at V and 5 bases at J; junction bases unmatched: 11. Germline CDR1 SEHNR, CDR2 FQNEAQ (reference sequence). The CDR3 loop spans 15 amino acids. CDR3: CASSIQTSHSETQYF. CDR3 nucleotides: TGTGCCAGCAGCATCCAGACTAGCCACAGTGAGACCCAGTACTTC.

This clonotype was observed at least ten times. V usage is TRBV5-1 and J usage is TRBJ1-2; 8 nucleotides line up with TRBD1. Germline V CDR1 and CDR2: SGHRS, YFSETQ. This CDR3 comprises 16 residues. V shed 4 bases, J shed 4 bases, and the junction held 12 bases outside the gene matches. The CDR3: CASSRATGEGGYGYTF. CDR3 sequence (DNA): TGCGCCAGCAGCCGTGCGACAGGGGAGGGTGGCTATGGCTACACCTTC.

This clonotype is judged medium-sized. The V and J genes are TRBV9 and TRBJ2-2; no reliable D call. CDR1 and CDR2 from the germline V gene are SGDLS and YYNGEE. This CDR3 is 16 amino acids long. With 4 bases removed from V and 7 bases from J, the gap between germline ends came to 20 bases. The CDR3 is CASSSPTTPSDGELFF. The CDR3 DNA is TGTGCCAGCAGCTCCCCTACTACTCCTAGTGACGGGGAGCTGTTTTTT.